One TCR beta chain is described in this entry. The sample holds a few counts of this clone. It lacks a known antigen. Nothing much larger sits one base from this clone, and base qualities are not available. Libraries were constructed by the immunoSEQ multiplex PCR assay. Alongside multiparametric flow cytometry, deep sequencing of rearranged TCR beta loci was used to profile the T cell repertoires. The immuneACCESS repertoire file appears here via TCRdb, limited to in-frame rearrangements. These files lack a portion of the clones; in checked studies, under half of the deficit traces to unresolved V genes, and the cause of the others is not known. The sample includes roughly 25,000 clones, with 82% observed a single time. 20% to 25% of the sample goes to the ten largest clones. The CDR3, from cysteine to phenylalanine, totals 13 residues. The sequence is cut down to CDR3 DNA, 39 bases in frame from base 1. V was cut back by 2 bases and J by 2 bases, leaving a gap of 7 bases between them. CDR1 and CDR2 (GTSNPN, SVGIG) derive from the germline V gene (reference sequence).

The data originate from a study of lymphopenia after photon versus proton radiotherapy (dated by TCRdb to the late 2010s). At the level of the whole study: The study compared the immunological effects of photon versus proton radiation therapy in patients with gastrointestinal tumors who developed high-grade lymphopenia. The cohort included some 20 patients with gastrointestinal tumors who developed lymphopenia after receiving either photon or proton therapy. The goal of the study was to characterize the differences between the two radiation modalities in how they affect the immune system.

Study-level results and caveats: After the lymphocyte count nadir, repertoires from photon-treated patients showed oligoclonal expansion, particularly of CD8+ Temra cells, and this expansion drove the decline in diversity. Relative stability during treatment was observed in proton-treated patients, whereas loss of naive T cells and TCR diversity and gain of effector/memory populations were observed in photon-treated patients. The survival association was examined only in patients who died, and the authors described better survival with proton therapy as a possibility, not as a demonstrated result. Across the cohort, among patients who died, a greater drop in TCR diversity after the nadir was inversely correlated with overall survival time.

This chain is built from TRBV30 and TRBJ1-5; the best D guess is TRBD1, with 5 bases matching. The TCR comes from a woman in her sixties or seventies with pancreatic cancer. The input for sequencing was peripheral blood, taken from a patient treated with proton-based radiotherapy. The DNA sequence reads TGTGCCTGGAGTCCGACAGGCAATCAGCCCCAGCATTTT. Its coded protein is CAWSPTGNQPQHF.